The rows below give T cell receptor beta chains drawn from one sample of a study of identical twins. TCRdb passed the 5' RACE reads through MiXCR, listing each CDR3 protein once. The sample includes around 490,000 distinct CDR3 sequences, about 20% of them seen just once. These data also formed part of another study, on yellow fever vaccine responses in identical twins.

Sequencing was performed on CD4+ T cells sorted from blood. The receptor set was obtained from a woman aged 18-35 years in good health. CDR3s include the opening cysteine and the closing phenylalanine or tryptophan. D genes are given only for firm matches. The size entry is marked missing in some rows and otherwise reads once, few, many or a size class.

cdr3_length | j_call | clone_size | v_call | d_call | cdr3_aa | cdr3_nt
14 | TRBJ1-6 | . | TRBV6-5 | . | CASKLEVENSPLHF | TGTGCCAGCAAGTTGGAGGTCGAGAATTCACCCCTCCACTTT
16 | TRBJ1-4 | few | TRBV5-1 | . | CASSLQGWTTNEKLFF | TGCGCCAGCAGCTTGCAGGGCTGGACAACTAATGAAAAACTGTTTTTT
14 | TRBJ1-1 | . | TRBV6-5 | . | CASSYGQMNTEAFF | TGTGCCAGCAGTTACGGACAGATGAACACTGAAGCTTTCTTT
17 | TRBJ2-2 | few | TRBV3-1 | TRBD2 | CASSQTSGRAFTGELFF | TGTGCCAGCAGCCAGACTAGCGGGAGGGCCTTCACCGGGGAGCTGTTTTTT
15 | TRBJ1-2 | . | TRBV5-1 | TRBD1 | CASSGAGGLGYGYTF | TGCGCCAGCAGCGGAGCAGGGGGCTTAGGGTATGGCTACACCTTC
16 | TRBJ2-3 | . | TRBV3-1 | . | CASSQDLGLPTDTQYF | TGTGCCAGCAGCCAAGACCTGGGGCTCCCCACAGATACGCAGTATTTT
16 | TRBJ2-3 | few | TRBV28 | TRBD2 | CASGQGAGGSTDTQYF | TGTGCCAGCGGCCAGGGAGCGGGAGGGAGCACAGATACGCAGTATTTT
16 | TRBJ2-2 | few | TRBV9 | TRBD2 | CASSARGTRNTGELFF | TGTGCCAGCAGCGCGAGAGGGACTAGGAACACCGGGGAGCTGTTTTTT
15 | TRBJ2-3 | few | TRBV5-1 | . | CASSPAGASTDTQYF | TGCGCCAGCAGCCCCGCGGGCGCTAGCACAGATACGCAGTATTTT
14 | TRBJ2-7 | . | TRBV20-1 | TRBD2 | CSAGTSGSWDEQYF | TGCAGTGCTGGGACTAGCGGGAGTTGGGACGAGCAGTACTTC
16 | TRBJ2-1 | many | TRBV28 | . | CASSTIAGTPGNEQFF | TGTGCCAGCAGTACAATCGCCGGGACACCTGGAAATGAGCAGTTCTTC
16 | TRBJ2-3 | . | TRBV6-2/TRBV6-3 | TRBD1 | CASSYFGQGVADTQYF | TGTGCCAGCAGTTATTTTGGACAGGGAGTAGCAGATACGCAGTATTTT
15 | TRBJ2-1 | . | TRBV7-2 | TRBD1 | CASSRQGAGYNEQFF | TGTGCCAGCAGCAGACAGGGGGCGGGTTACAATGAGCAGTTCTTC
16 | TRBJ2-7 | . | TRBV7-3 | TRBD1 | CASSSDSGQGTYEQYF | TGTGCCAGCAGCTCGGACTCGGGACAGGGAACCTACGAGCAGTACTTC
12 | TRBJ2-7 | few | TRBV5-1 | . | CASSYGNYEQYF | TGCGCCAGCAGTTACGGTAACTACGAGCAGTACTTC
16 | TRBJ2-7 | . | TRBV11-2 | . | CASSSPQGGGSYEQYF | TGTGCCAGCAGTTCCCCACAGGGGGGAGGGTCCTACGAGCAGTACTTC
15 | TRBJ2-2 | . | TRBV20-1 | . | CSARDLGASTGELFF | TGCAGTGCTAGAGATCTCGGGGCTAGCACCGGGGAGCTGTTTTTT
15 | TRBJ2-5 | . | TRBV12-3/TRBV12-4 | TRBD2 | CASSGSGRAQETQYF | TGTGCCAGCAGTGGTAGCGGGAGGGCCCAAGAGACCCAGTACTTC
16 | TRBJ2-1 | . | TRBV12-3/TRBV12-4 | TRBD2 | CASSPGLAGGGNEQFF | TGTGCCAGCAGTCCCGGACTAGCGGGAGGGGGTAATGAGCAGTTCTTC
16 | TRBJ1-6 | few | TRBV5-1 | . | CASSLGQALGSSPLHF | TGCGCCAGCAGCTTGGGACAGGCCCTAGGGAGTTCACCCCTCCACTTT
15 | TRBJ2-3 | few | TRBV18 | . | CASSPSKISTDTQYF | TGTGCCAGCTCCCCCTCGAAAATCAGCACAGATACGCAGTATTTT
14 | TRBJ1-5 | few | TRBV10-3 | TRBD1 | CAISPGTVLQPQHF | TGTGCCATCAGCCCCGGGACAGTTCTTCAGCCCCAGCATTTT
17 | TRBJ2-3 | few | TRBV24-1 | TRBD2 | CATSEARDYQSTDTQYF | TGTGCCACCAGTGAGGCCCGGGACTACCAAAGCACAGATACGCAGTATTTT
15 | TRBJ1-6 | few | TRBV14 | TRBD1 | CASSHGQAYNSPLHF | TGTGCCAGCAGCCACGGACAGGCATATAATTCACCCCTCCACTTT
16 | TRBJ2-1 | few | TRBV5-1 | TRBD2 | CASSLATFRAGDEQFF | TGCGCCAGCAGCTTGGCAACGTTCCGGGCGGGGGATGAGCAGTTCTTC
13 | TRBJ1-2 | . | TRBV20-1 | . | CSAPTGTWEGYTF | TGCAGTGCCCCAACAGGGACCTGGGAAGGCTACACCTTC
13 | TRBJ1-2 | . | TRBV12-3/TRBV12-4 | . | CASSLFPERGYTF | TGTGCCAGCAGTTTGTTCCCGGAGCGAGGCTACACCTTC
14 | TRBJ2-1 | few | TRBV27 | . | CASSPLLHANEQFF | TGTGCCAGCAGTCCCTTATTACATGCCAATGAGCAGTTCTTC
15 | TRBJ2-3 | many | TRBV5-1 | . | CASSLVGTSTDTQYF | TGCGCCAGCAGCTTGGTCGGGACAAGCACAGATACGCAGTATTTT
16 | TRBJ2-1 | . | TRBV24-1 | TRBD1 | CATSDFKQGWEDEQFF | TGTGCCACCAGTGACTTCAAACAGGGGTGGGAAGATGAGCAGTTCTTC
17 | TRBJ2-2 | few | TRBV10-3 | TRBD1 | CAISENRQGKGAGELFF | TGTGCCATCAGTGAGAATCGACAGGGGAAGGGGGCCGGGGAGCTGTTTTTT
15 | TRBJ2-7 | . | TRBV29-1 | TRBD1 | CSVGSKDRKRGEQYF | TGCAGCGTTGGCTCTAAGGACAGGAAAAGGGGCGAGCAGTACTTC
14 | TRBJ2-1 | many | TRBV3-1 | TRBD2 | CASRTSGGYNEQFF | TGTGCCAGCAGGACTAGCGGGGGCTACAATGAGCAGTTCTTC
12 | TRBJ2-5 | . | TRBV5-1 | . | CASSSSGETQYF | TGCGCCAGCAGCTCGAGTGGGGAGACCCAGTACTTC
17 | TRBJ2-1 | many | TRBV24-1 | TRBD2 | CATSDFGGSGRYNEQFF | TGTGCCACCAGTGATTTCGGGGGGTCGGGGCGGTACAATGAGCAGTTCTTC
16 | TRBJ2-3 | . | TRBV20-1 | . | CSARDRLGFPTDTQYF | TGCAGTGCTAGAGACCGCCTAGGCTTTCCCACAGATACGCAGTATTTT
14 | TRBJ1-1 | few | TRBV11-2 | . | CASSQSPVDTEAFF | TGTGCCAGCAGCCAAAGCCCTGTGGACACTGAAGCTTTCTTT
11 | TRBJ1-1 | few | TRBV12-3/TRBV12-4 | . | CASSFLNEAFF | TGTGCCAGCAGTTTCCTCAATGAAGCTTTCTTT
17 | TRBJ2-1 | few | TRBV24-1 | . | CATSAFPGGSSYNEQFF | TGTGCCACCAGTGCTTTCCCCGGGGGCAGCTCCTACAATGAGCAGTTCTTC
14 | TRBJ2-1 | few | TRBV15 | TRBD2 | CATSRELAANEQFF | TGTGCCACCAGCAGAGAACTAGCGGCCAATGAGCAGTTCTTC
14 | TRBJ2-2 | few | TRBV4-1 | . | CASSQVRGTGELFF | TGCGCCAGCAGCCAAGTCCGAGGGACCGGGGAGCTGTTTTTT
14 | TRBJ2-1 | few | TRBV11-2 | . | CASSWRGSYNEQFF | TGTGCCAGCAGCTGGCGGGGCTCCTACAATGAGCAGTTCTTC
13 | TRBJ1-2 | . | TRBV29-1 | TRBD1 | CSHLGRGQEGYTF | TGCAGCCACCTGGGCAGGGGGCAGGAGGGCTACACCTTC
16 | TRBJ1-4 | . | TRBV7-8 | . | CASSLTRSATNEKLFF | TGTGCCAGCAGCTTAACCAGGAGTGCAACTAATGAAAAACTGTTTTTT
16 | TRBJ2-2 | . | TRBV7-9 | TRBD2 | CASPKDPSGNTGELFF | TGTGCCAGCCCAAAGGACCCTAGCGGGAACACCGGGGAGCTGTTTTTT
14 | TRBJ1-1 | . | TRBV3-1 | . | CASSQVRGRSEAFF | TGTGCCAGCAGCCAAGTCCGGGGTCGGTCTGAAGCTTTCTTT
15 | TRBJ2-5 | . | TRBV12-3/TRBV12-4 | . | CASSKAGPRGETQYF | TGTGCCAGCAGTAAAGCAGGACCACGGGGGGAGACCCAGTACTTC
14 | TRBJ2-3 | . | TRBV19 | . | CASKSDPGTDTQYF | TGTGCCAGTAAAAGTGATCCTGGCACAGATACGCAGTATTTT
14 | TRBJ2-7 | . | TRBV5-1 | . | CATLNRRDSYEQYF | TGCGCCACCCTCAACAGGCGAGACAGCTACGAGCAGTACTTC
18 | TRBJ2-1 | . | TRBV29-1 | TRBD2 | CSVEKVAYALAGAGEQFF | TGCAGCGTTGAGAAGGTTGCCTATGCCCTAGCGGGAGCAGGAGAGCAGTTCTTC
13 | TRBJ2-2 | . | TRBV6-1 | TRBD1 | CASIKGATGELFF | TGTGCCAGCATAAAGGGGGCCACCGGGGAGCTGTTTTTT
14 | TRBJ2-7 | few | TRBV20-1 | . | CSARGMESSYEQYF | TGCAGTGCAAGGGGGATGGAAAGCTCCTACGAGCAGTACTTC